This T cell receptor beta chain is drawn from a study of human T cells and chemical hapten exposure. Time point here: pre-sensitization, week 0. Regarding treatment: therapeutic diphenylcyclopropenone sensitization with weekly scalp DPC. TCRdb called the RACE reads again in MiXCR, with one record for every CDR3 protein. Here the sample spans 240,000 or so distinct CDR3 sequences, about 9% being singletons. This CDR3 is 14 amino acids long. Germline V lookup: CDR1 SGHAT, CDR2 FQNNGV. Deletions cut 5 bases from V and 2 bases from J, with 13 bases between. The gene calls are TRBV11-2 and TRBJ2-7; D possibly uses TRBD1 or TRBD2 (5 bases each). The source material was whole blood, sampled in connection with sensitization to the hapten diphenylcyclopropenone (DPC). This TCR came from a woman in her forties with alopecia areata. Some clones in this sample may be carry-over from other donors' samples. The CDR3 DNA follows: TGTGCCAGCAGCCCCGGGACGGTTGCCTACGAGCAGTACTTC. This codes for CASSPGTVAYEQYF.